The entry below gives a single T cell receptor beta chain sequence along with its context. Participants, about 18 to 90 years old, spanned about two dozen US areas. Cohort assignment relied on participant-reported clinical history. Profiling relied on immunoSEQ multiplex PCR, and the TCRdb table lists in-frame clones only, not all of them. The sample holds roughly 200,000 clones, 87% seen once. CDR1 is SGHTA and CDR2 is FQGNSA in the germline V gene. This CDR3 spans 19 amino acids. V trimming: 4 bases; J trimming: 2 bases; junction bases outside the gene matches: 12. These data originate in a study of blood T cell repertoires in COVID-19. About the research overall: PBMCs, B-cell-depleted T cells, or T cells provided the cDNA or gDNA that made up the material.

The source material was PBMCs or T cells enriched from blood (not recorded which). V is TRBV7-2 and J is TRBJ2-4, with 12 positions matching TRBD1. The clonotype originates from a man between 18 and 29 years old with acute COVID-19. CDR3 DNA: TGTGCCAGCAGCTCCCTGGGCACCGGGACAGGGGGCCCCAAAAACATTCAGTACTTC. Translation: CASSSLGTGTGGPKNIQYF.